This TCR beta chain was profiled in a study of early T cells in non-severe SARS-CoV-2 infection. For the study at large: RNA in bulk from unsorted whole blood was sequenced, and chains were unpaired.

Trimming took 6 bases from V and 4 from J; bases not matched to a gene: 12. The CDR3 loop spans 16 amino acids. Separate cDNA molecules each had unique molecular identifiers attached to them. One entry per CDR3 protein results from TCRdb running MiXCR on the 5' RACE reads. Here the sample spans approximately 42,000 distinct CDR3 sequences, approximately 7.1% being singletons. Comments on this clonotype: Its antigen remains unidentified.

Regarding the study as a whole: Sequences matched to VDJdb favored anti-spike CD8 responses, while private and CD4 specificities were missed.

This chain joins TRBV12-3 or TRBV12-4 and TRBJ1-2, with 9 bases that match TRBD1. The receptor comes from an adult who was a healthcare worker with PCR-confirmed SARS-CoV-2 infection or an uninfected control (not recorded which). The sequenced material came from whole blood. The CDR3 nucleotides read TGTGCCAGCAGCTCCGGGACAGGGTACTATGGCTATGGCTACACCTTC. Amino acid sequence: CASSSGTGYYGYGYTF.